This T cell receptor beta chain came from a study of beta chain features in type 1 diabetes. From germline, CDR1 is SGHVS and CDR2 FNYEAQ. V shed 5 bases and J 1 base; nucleotides not matched to a gene: 9. CDR3 length equals 17 residues. There are a few counts of this clone. The isolated RNA, all of it, was reverse transcribed, so expressed TCRB transcripts were what got sequenced. Generated by immunoSEQ multiplex PCR, the TCRdb table keeps only in-frame clones and is missing some. The repertoire has hundreds of thousands of clones, approximately 28% of them found once; the top ten carry around 0.065%.

Sequencing was performed on naive CD4+ T cells from blood. The chain has TRBV7-6 and TRBJ2-3, with TRBD2 matching 10 bases. The sequence was collected from a man between 18 and 35 years old in good health. CDR3 nucleotides: TGTGCCAGCAGCCCCTGGTCCCTAGCGGGAGGCACAGATACGCAGTATTTT. Protein sequence: CASSPWSLAGGTDTQYF.